This T cell receptor beta chain was obtained from a study of molecular identifiers for immune sequencing clone quantification. V lost 5 bases, J lost 7 bases, and 7 bases stayed unmatched. CDR3 size: 13 residues. Germline V CDR1 and CDR2: SQVTM, ANQGSEA. This clonotype was observed at least ten times. TCRdb independently ran MiXCR on the PCR reads; one entry per CDR3 protein. The sample includes around 470,000 distinct CDR3 sequences, about 22% seen only once; the top ten take about 0.8%. This chain uses TRBV29-1 with TRBJ2-7; 11 bases fit TRBD1. Source material: naive CD8+ T cells from blood, with Jurkat cell RNA spiked in. Subset of the sample: FACS-sorted CD8+CD4-CCR7+CD45RA+ naive T cells. This sequence originates from a human donor in good health. Some libraries in this study had Jurkat cell RNA spiked in. For the CDR3, the DNA is TGCAGCGTTTGGGGACAGGGGGTGGGGGAGCAGTACTTC. Translated, it gives CSVWGQGVGEQYF.